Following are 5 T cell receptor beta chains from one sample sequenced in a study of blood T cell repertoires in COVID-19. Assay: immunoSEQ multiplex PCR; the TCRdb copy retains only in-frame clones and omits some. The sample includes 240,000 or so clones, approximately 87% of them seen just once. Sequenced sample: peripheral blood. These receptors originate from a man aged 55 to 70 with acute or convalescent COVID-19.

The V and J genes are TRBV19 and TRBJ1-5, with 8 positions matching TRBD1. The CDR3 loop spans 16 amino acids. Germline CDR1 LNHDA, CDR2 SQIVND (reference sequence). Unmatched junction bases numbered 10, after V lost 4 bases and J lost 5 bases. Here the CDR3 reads CASSNWQGARDQPQHF. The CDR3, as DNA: TGTGCCAGTAGTAACTGGCAGGGGGCGCGGGATCAGCCCCAGCATTTT.

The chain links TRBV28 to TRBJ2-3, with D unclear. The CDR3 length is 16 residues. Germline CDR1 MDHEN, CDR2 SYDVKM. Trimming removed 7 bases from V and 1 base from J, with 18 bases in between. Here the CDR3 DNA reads TGTGCCAGCATCGACCGCGAGCGCCCTGGCACAGATACGCAGTATTTT. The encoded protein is CASIDRERPGTDTQYF.

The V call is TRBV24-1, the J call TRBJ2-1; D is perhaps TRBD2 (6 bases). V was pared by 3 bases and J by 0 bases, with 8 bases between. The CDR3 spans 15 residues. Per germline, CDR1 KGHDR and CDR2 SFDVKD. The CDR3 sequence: CATSDGGTSYNEQFF. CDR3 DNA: TGTGCCACCAGTGATGGAGGGACCTCCTACAATGAGCAGTTCTTC.

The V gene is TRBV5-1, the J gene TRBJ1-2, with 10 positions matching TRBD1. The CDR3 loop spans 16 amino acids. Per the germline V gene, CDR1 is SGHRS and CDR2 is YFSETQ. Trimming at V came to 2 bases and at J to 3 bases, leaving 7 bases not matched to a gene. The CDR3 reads CASSFGTTGGHYGYTF. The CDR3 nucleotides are TGCGCCAGCAGCTTTGGGACGACAGGGGGCCACTATGGCTACACCTTC.

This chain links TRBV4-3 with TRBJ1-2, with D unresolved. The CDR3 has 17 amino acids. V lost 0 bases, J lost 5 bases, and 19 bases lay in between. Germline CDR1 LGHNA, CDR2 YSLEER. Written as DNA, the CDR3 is TGCGCCAGCAGCCAAGATCGTGGTGGGGAGGGCGGGTATGGCTACACCTTC. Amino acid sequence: CASSQDRGGEGGYGYTF.